This entry concerns a single T cell receptor beta chain. V was pared by 6 bases and J by 5 bases, with 10 bases of the junction left unmatched. CDR1 and CDR2 from the germline V gene are SNHLY and FYNNEI. The CDR3 extends over 15 amino acids. The data derive from a study of CD8+ T cells in alopecia areata. Study context: Treatment of the treated patients consisted of oral tofacitinib, 5 to 10 mg twice daily.

Extracted RNA was reverse transcribed, and the resulting cDNA served as sequencing template. Repertoires were generated with immunoSEQ multiplex PCR, while TCRdb's copy carries only in-frame clones and drops some. Of 250,000 or so clones listed, roughly two thirds were seen once; the top ten hold around 1.2%. The chain recombines TRBV2 with TRBJ2-5, with 9 positions matching TRBD1. The receptor comes from a human donor with alopecia areata. The input for sequencing was CD4+ T cells sorted from blood, taken at week 0. The CDR3: CASRNAGTGRETQYF. For the CDR3, the DNA is TGTGCCAGCAGGAACGCCGGGACAGGGAGGGAGACCCAGTACTTC.